This T cell receptor beta chain was retrieved from a study of monozygotic twins with inflammatory bowel disease. General study results and limits: The study found lower TCRbeta diversity (inverse Simpson) in IBD patients than in healthy co-twins.

In regard to this clonotype: Antigen: not known.

In germline, CDR1 is LGHNA, CDR2 YNFKEQ. CDR3 length equals 15 residues. TCRdb reanalyzed the 5' RACE reads, giving one entry per CDR3 protein sequence and no DNA. The sample holds 330,000 or so distinct CDR3 sequences. The receptor was derived from a human donor with ulcerative colitis or Crohn's disease, or a healthy co-twin of an affected twin (not recorded which). The chain carries TRBV4-2 and TRBJ2-1; no DNA is available, so the TRBD2 call from TCRdb remains unchecked. The material sequenced was blood. This chain's CDR3 is CASSQDVGTSLFAFF.